This T cell receptor (beta chain) originates from a study of spatial heterogeneity in lung cancer. Study-level points and caveats: Intratumoral expanded alpha and beta TCR counts were found to track tumor mutation counts.

This CDR3 region has 13 residues. Germline V gives CDR1 SEHNR, CDR2 FQNEAQ (reference sequence). Trimming shortened V by 5 bases and J by 10 bases, and 12 bases separated the two germline ends. In its sample, this clonotype was seen many times. Its antigen is as yet unknown. Every molecule of TCR cDNA had its own unique molecular identifier. Each CDR3 protein is one row after TCRdb ran MiXCR on the 5' RACE reads. The sample lists around 5,100 distinct CDR3 sequences, under 7.5% occurring once. Time point here: sample taken at primary tumor resection. Samples came from 60 to 75 TRACERx patients with untreated early-stage lung cancer. The authors sequenced whole RNA from tumor, nontumor lung or frozen PBMC without sorting.

Here the sequenced sample was lung tumor tissue, taken at surgery. The source is a male donor with early-stage non-small cell lung cancer. The rearrangement uses TRBV7-9 and TRBJ1-6; D remains unclear. The CDR3 region is CASSQAWGSPLHF. The CDR3 nucleotides are TGTGCCAGCAGCCAAGCTTGGGGATCACCCCTCCACTTT.